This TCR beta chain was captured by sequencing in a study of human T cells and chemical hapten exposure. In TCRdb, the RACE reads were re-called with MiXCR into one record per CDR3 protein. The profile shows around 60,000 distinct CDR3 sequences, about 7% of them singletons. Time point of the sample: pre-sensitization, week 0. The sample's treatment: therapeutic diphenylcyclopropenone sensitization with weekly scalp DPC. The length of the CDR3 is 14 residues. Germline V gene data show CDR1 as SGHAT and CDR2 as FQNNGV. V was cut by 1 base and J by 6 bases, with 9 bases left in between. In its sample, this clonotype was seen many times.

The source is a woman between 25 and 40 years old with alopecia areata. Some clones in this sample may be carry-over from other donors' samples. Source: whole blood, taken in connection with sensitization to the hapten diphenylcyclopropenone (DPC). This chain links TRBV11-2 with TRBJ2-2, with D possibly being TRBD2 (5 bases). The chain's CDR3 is CASSLGTSSGELFF. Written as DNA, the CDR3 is TGTGCCAGCAGCTTAGGGACTTCTTCCGGGGAGCTGTTTTTT.